The 2 T cell receptor beta chains in this list originate from one sample, sequenced in a study of blood T cell repertoires in COVID-19. The protocol was immunoSEQ multiplex PCR, while the TCRdb copy is restricted to in-frame clones and leaves out a portion. This sample has 150,000 to 200,000 clones, with 70% to 90% found just once. The sequenced material came from peripheral blood. All receptors derive from a man younger than 35 with acute or convalescent COVID-19.

The chain uses TRBV9 and TRBJ2-3; 8 bases map to TRBD1. Germline CDR1 SGDLS, CDR2 YYNGEE. The J segment lost 5 bases and the V segment lost 4 bases, leaving 9 bases of the junction unmatched. The CDR3 has 15 amino acids. This chain's CDR3 is CASSSLDRVEDTQYF. CDR3 bases: TGTGCCAGCAGCTCCTTGGACAGGGTTGAAGATACGCAGTATTTT. The full variable domain, rest sourced from reference TRBV9 and TRBJ2-3, is DSGVTQTPKHLITATGQRVTLRCSPRSGDLSVYWYQQSLDQGLQFLIQYYNGEERAKGNILERFSAQQFPDLHSELNLSSLELGDSALYFCASSSLDRVEDTQYFGPGTRLTVL.

This clone has a handful of counts. J is TRBJ1-2 and V is TRBV18, with 7 nucleotides matching TRBD1. CDR3 length: 12 amino acids. Germline CDR1 is KGHSH and CDR2 is LQKENI. J was trimmed by 6 bases and V by 3 bases; bases with no gene match: 1. The CDR3 DNA is TGTGCCAGCTCACCGACAGGGAATGGCTACACCTTC. Residues: CASSPTGNGYTF. The whole variable domain, remainder taken from reference TRBV18 and TRBJ1-2, is NAGVMQNPRHLVRRRGQEARLRCSPMKGHSHVYWYRQLPEEGLKFMVYLQKENIIDESGMPKERFSAEFPKEGPSILRIQQVVRGDSAAYFCASSPTGNGYTFGSGTRLTVV.